A single sample gave rise to the 3 T cell receptor beta chains below, sequenced in a study of vaccination and CD4 T cells after COVID-19. These TCRs are of unknown antigen specificity. Treatment indicated: approximately 10-day PBMC culture with coronavirus spike peptide pools or control peptides (ViraFEST assay). The assay that was used to sequence DNA from cultured CD4+ T cells was the Oncomine TCR Beta short-read assay. TCRdb used MiXCR to reprocess the PCR reads, holding one entry per CDR3 protein. The sample carries about 11,000 distinct CDR3 sequences, approximately 50% recorded once. Sequenced: CD4+ T cells from blood, cultured in vitro. Receptors were obtained from a human donor who had recovered from COVID-19.

J is TRBJ2-2 and V is TRBV30, with D possibly being TRBD1 (5 bases). Per the germline V gene, CDR1 is GTSNPN and CDR2 is SVGIG (reference sequence). The CDR3 contains 14 residues. The ends were cut back, 4 bases at V and 2 bases at J, with 11 bases in the middle. CDR3 coding DNA: TGTGCCTGGAAAGCAGGGCTTAACACCGGGGAGCTGTTTTTT. This encodes CAWKAGLNTGELFF.

The rearrangement uses TRBV24-1 and TRBJ2-3, with a weak D call TRBD1 (5 bases). CDR1 is KGHDR, CDR2 SFDVKD, per germline. V shed 4 bases and J shed 2 bases, with 21 bases lying between them. The CDR3 is 18 residues long. Here the CDR3 reads CATSDPSPSDGATDTQYF. The CDR3 DNA reads TGTGCCACCAGTGACCCCTCACCCAGCGATGGGGCCACAGATACGCAGTATTTT.

In this sample, this clonotype turned up a few times. The chain links TRBV6-2 or TRBV6-3 to TRBJ1-2; maybe TRBD1 (5 bases). Germline CDR1 reads MNHEY; CDR2 reads SVGEGT. Trimming removed 7 bases from V and 3 bases from J, with 21 bases in between. This CDR3 is built from 16 residues. As DNA, the CDR3 is TGTGCCAGCACCAACCCGTTGATACGGGGCGACTATGGCTACACCTTC. It encodes CASTNPLIRGDYGYTF.